The clone carrying this T cell receptor (beta chain) was observed a single time. No antigen is known for it. This sample is part of a study of graft-versus-host responses after intestinal transplantation. Data came from immunoSEQ multiplex PCR; TCRdb stores just in-frame clones and leaves some out. Among about 97,000 clones listed, roughly nine tenths were seen once. The ends were cut back, 3 bases at V and 1 base at J, with 7 bases in the middle. Germline V gene data show CDR1 as SGHNT and CDR2 as YYREEE (reference sequence). This CDR3 has 14 residues. This specimen consisted of unstimulated CD4+ T cells sorted from spleen or lymph node cells, obtained before transplant. The chain links TRBV5-4 to TRBJ2-2, with D possibly being TRBD1 (5 bases). The receptor's source is a human donor who was the organ donor for an intestinal transplant. CDR3 nucleotides: TGTGCCAGCAGCTCAGGACAGAACACCGGGGAGCTGTTTTTT. Residues: CASSSGQNTGELFF.